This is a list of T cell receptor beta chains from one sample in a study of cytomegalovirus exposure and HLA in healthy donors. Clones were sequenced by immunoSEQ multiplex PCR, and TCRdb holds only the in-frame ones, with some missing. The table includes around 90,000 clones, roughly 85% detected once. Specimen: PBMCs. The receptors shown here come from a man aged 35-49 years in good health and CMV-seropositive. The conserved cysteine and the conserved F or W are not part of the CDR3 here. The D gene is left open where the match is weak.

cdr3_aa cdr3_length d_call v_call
ASSSGTSGRETQY 13 TRBD2 TRBV6-5
ASSLARGGGELF 12 . TRBV5-1
ASRQTEGAYGYT 12 TRBD1 TRBV6-6
ASSRDRQETQY 11 TRBD1 TRBV6-1
SVQGFNTDTQY 11 . TRBV29-1
ASGLVRSGGMPQH 13 . TRBV12-5
AWSSRLAGTQY 11 TRBD2 TRBV30
ASSLSLAGWNEQF 13 TRBD2 TRBV7-3
ASSLARGTAGGEQY 14 TRBD2 TRBV7-8
ASSQDSTGRWETQY 14 . TRBV14
ASSSTTGDEQF 11 . TRBV6-4
ASGLGQGRYNEQF 13 . TRBV7-9
ASSVDRVTGNTIY 13 TRBD1 TRBV7-8
ASSLNGGPGTGELF 14 . TRBV5-1
ASGLETGLGGYT 12 . TRBV12-5
ASSGAGLDYGYT 12 . TRBV19
ASSLRGAPEQY 11 TRBD2 TRBV7-9
ASSLGVSSSEQY 12 . TRBV5-1
ASSLLGELF 9 . TRBV6-1
ASAVRVGQPQH 11 . TRBV6-5
SVEDAGTSGRVSYNEQF 17 TRBD2 TRBV29-1
SVVGAEEYGYT 11 . TRBV29-1
ASSPQGQETQY 11 . TRBV18
ASWGGIHTGELF 12 TRBD2 TRBV19
ASSPGLAGISSYEQY 15 TRBD2 TRBV7-2
ASSQGVGTRFN 11 TRBD2 TRBV4-1
ASTPSAQGRIGTIY 14 . TRBV11-2
ASSLGVLGQGNEQF 14 . TRBV7-7
ASSLRGRTDTQY 12 . TRBV7-9
ASSLVPGLAVNEQF 14 TRBD2 TRBV11-2
ASSLGTSGEQY 11 TRBD2 TRBV7-8
ASSWSGGVGYT 11 TRBD1 TRBV28
ASSTNRDQYEQY 12 . TRBV27
ATSGRQPQETQY 12 . TRBV15
ASSLSLGASGNTIY 14 . TRBV7-9
ASSSRTLGATNEKLF 15 . TRBV5-5
ASSLPGQGAYEQY 13 TRBD1 TRBV18
ASSSYRGKIYEQY 13 TRBD1 TRBV5-6
ASGSGNTEAF 10 . TRBV12-5
ASSIERGIYGYT 12 . TRBV19
ASSRRGLGNQPQH 13 TRBD1 TRBV2
ASSEGGYSDRLF 12 . TRBV6-1
ASSLNGPLNTEAF 13 . TRBV7-2